These 26 T cell receptor beta chains were all obtained from the same sample, sequenced in a study of shared clonotypes between healthy human individuals. In the naive CD8 group, cells lacked CD45RO and were positively selected for CCR7, so terminally differentiated effector memory CD45RA+ cells were left out. Sequencing was performed with immunoSEQ multiplex PCR; in TCRdb, only in-frame clones are kept and a portion is missing. In the table there are more than 2 million clones, 85% to 95% of which are singletons. The sample consisted of naive CD8+ T cells from PBMCs. The source is a man younger than 35 in good health. Some clones in this sample may be carry-over from other donors' samples.

The chain employs TRBV7-2 and TRBJ1-3, with unresolved D. V shed 1 base and J shed 4 bases, with 5 bases lying between them. Germline CDR1 reads SGHTA; CDR2 reads FQGNSA. The CDR3 has 13 residues. CDR3: CASSLGRGNTIYF. As DNA, the CDR3 is TGTGCCAGCAGCTTAGGGAGAGGAAACACCATATATTTT.

The V gene is TRBV27, the J gene TRBJ2-5; 9 nucleotides match TRBD1. The J segment lost 2 bases and the V segment lost 6 bases, leaving 7 bases of the junction unmatched. The CDR3 extends over 15 amino acids. The germline gives CDR1 MNHEY, CDR2 SMNVEV (reference sequence). CDR3 nucleotide sequence: TGTGCCAGCAGCCGAACCGGGACAGGGCAAGAGACCCAGTACTTC. This sequence encodes CASSRTGTGQETQYF.

The chain links TRBV12-5 to TRBJ1-5, with TRBD1 matching over 7 bases. V was pared by 7 bases and J by 2 bases, with 11 bases of the junction left unmatched. The CDR3 extends over 16 amino acids. Looked up from germline, CDR1 is LGHNT and CDR2 is FRNRAP. CDR3 DNA sequence: TGTGCTAGTGCCCTCGGAGAGGGGGCCGGCAATCAGCCCCAGCATTTT. Protein sequence: CASALGEGAGNQPQHF. Full variable domain (rest looked up from reference TRBV12-5 and TRBJ1-5): DARVTQTPRHKVTEMGQEVTMRCQPILGHNTVFWYRQTMMQGLELLAYFRNRAPLDDSGMPKDRFSAEMPDATLATLKIQPSEPRDSAVYFCASALGEGAGNQPQHFGDGTRLSIL.

The chain recombines TRBV5-5 with TRBJ2-7, with D perhaps assigned TRBD1 or TRBD2 (5 bases each). V was clipped by 3 bases and J by 0 bases, with 10 bases between them. Germline V lookup: CDR1 SGHKS, CDR2 YYEKEE (reference sequence). The CDR3 extends over 14 amino acids. The CDR3: CASSWGNSSYEQYF. The CDR3 coding sequence is TGTGCCAGCAGCTGGGGGAACAGCTCCTACGAGCAGTACTTC.

The chain has TRBV5-1 and TRBJ2-7, with a weak D call TRBD1 (5 bases). Trimming took 4 bases from V and 4 from J, leaving 12 bases between them. The CDR3 totals 13 residues. CDR1 is SGHRS and CDR2 is YFSETQ in the germline V gene. CDR3 sequence: CASSHGHEYEQYF. Written as DNA, the CDR3 is TGCGCCAGCAGCCACGGACACGAATACGAGCAGTACTTC.

This rearrangement joins TRBV27 to TRBJ2-7; TRBD1 matches at 7 bases. This CDR3 region has 14 residues. The ends lost 1 base at V and 7 bases at J; junction bases unmatched: 7. Looked up from germline, CDR1 is MNHEY and CDR2 is SMNVEV (reference sequence). The CDR3 DNA reads as TGTGCCAGCAGTTTATTCGACAGGGCCGGGGAGCAGTACTTC. This translates into CASSLFDRAGEQYF.

The chain links TRBV7-9 to TRBJ2-7; D may be TRBD1 (6 bases). The CDR3 consists of 16 residues. Germline values: CDR1 SEHNR, CDR2 FQNEAQ (reference sequence). The ends were cut back, 5 bases at V and 0 bases at J, with 17 bases in the middle. The CDR3 bases are TGTGCCAGCAGCCCCAATACAGGGCCCGGCTCCTACGAGCAGTACTTC. Encoded protein: CASSPNTGPGSYEQYF.

A remark on this clone: This same CDR3 is encoded by further DNA sequences in the sample. The genes are TRBV11-2 and TRBJ2-7; D possibly corresponds to TRBD2 (6 bases). Germline lookup yields CDR1 SGHAT and CDR2 FQNNGV. V lost 1 base to trimming and J lost 2 bases, with 12 bases between them. The CDR3 spans 15 residues. The CDR3 spells CASSLGAGRPYEQYF. The CDR3 DNA follows: TGTGCCAGCAGCTTAGGCGCCGGGAGACCCTACGAGCAGTACTTC.

This chain links TRBV29-1 with TRBJ2-3; D may be TRBD2 (6 bases). The V end lost 6 bases, the J end lost 1 base, and 14 bases lay between the germline ends. The CDR3 consists of 14 residues. Germline V gene lookup returns CDR1 SQVTM and CDR2 ANQGSEA. CDR3 coding DNA: TGCAGCGTGACGGGAGATCAGGGCACAGATACGCAGTATTTT. As protein: CSVTGDQGTDTQYF.

The chain combines TRBV29-1 with TRBJ1-1; possibly TRBD1 for D (6 bases). This CDR3 has 12 residues. Looked up from germline, CDR1 is SQVTM and CDR2 is ANQGSEA. Trimming cost V 6 bases and J 6 bases, with 14 bases left between them. The CDR3, as DNA: TGCAGCGTCACAGGGTGGGAGGCTGAAGCTTTCTTT. This gives the protein CSVTGWEAEAFF.

J is TRBJ2-1 and V is TRBV10-3, with a weak D call TRBD2 (6 bases). Trimming took off 11 bases at V and 3 bases at J, with 20 bases between the two ends. CDR3 length: 15 amino acids. The germline V gene encodes CDR1 ENHRY and CDR2 SYGVKD. CDR3 residues: CARPGGGLCYNEQFF. CDR3 nucleotides: TGTGCCCGACCAGGTGGGGGGTTGTGCTACAATGAGCAGTTCTTC.

The chain combines TRBV7-9 with TRBJ2-7, with D possibly being TRBD1 (6 bases). Germline assignment: CDR1 SEHNR and CDR2 FQNEAQ (reference sequence). The CDR3 is 14 residues long. V shed 2 bases and J shed 7 bases, with 15 bases lying between them. The CDR3 reads CASSLTGTWNEQYF. DNA for the CDR3: TGTGCCAGCAGCTTAACAGGGACATGGAATGAGCAGTACTTC.

The chain couples TRBV27 to TRBJ2-7; tentatively, D is TRBD2 (5 bases). The V and J ends lost 8 bases and 6 bases respectively, with 26 bases between them. The CDR3 spans 16 residues. Germline CDR1 reads MNHEY; CDR2 reads SMNVEV (reference sequence). The CDR3 reads CASFPRGPVRAAEQYF. The CDR3 coding sequence is TGTGCCAGCTTCCCCCGCGGGCCCGTTAGGGCGGCCGAGCAGTACTTC.

V usage is TRBV27 and J usage is TRBJ1-2; the match to TRBD1 covers 9 bases. CDR3 length: 14 amino acids. Germline V lookup: CDR1 MNHEY, CDR2 SMNVEV (reference sequence). Trimming cost V 6 bases and J 4 bases; bases outside gene matches: 6. CDR3 in amino acids: CASRITGGLYGYTF. The CDR3 DNA sequence: TGTGCCAGCAGAATCACAGGGGGCCTCTATGGCTACACCTTC.

On this clone: Within the sample, other DNA sequences also encode this same CDR3. The chain combines TRBV7-9 with TRBJ2-7; D not certain. V gave up 5 bases and J gave up 4 bases, with 6 bases separating them. Germline V gene sequence: CDR1 SEHNR, CDR2 FQNEAQ (reference sequence). This CDR3 comprises 11 residues. CDR3 in DNA: TGTGCCAGCAGCACCCTTTACGAGCAGTACTTC. It encodes CASSTLYEQYF.

The CDR3 sequence: CASSPRTGADTQYF. Written as DNA, the CDR3 is TGTGCCAGCAGCCCGAGAACAGGGGCAGATACGCAGTATTTT. The chain links TRBV27 to TRBJ2-3; 7 nucleotides align to TRBD1. The CDR3 consists of 14 residues. The trim removed 6 bases at V and 4 bases at J, leaving 7 bases unmatched. Germline CDR1 MNHEY, CDR2 SMNVEV (reference sequence).

The chain carries TRBV6-5 and TRBJ1-5; 11 nucleotides align to TRBD1. V shed 6 bases, J shed 6 bases, and the junction held 7 bases outside the gene matches. From germline, CDR1 is MNHEY and CDR2 SVGAGI. The length of the CDR3 is 15 residues. DNA for the CDR3: TGTGCCAGCAGGCTTGGGACAGGGGGAGGTCAGCCCCAGCATTTT. This codes for CASRLGTGGGQPQHF.

This clone was detected only once. J is TRBJ2-2 and V is TRBV9; maybe TRBD1 (6 bases). V shed 5 bases and J shed 3 bases, with 20 bases lying between them. This CDR3 region has 17 residues. Germline V gives CDR1 SGDLS, CDR2 YYNGEE. The CDR3 coding sequence is TGTGCCAGCAGGGAAAACAGGGCTGTGGGGGACACCGGGGAGCTGTTTTTT. Translating gives CASRENRAVGDTGELFF.

The chain combines TRBV6-5 with TRBJ2-1; D may be TRBD2 (6 bases). CDR3 length: 14 residues. Germline values: CDR1 MNHEY, CDR2 SVGAGI. V lost 5 bases, J lost 3 bases, and 11 bases lay in between. The CDR3 sequence is CASSPGLNYNEQFF. The CDR3 bases are TGTGCCAGCAGTCCGGGACTCAACTACAATGAGCAGTTCTTC.

The chain employs TRBV5-8 and TRBJ2-7; D perhaps matches TRBD2 (7 bases). V was cut by 5 bases and J by 3 bases, with 18 bases left in between. CDR3 length: 15 amino acids. Germline CDR1 and CDR2: SGHTS and YDEGEE. CDR3 amino acids: CASRGASGNYYEQYF. In nucleotides, the CDR3 is TGTGCCAGCAGGGGGGCTAGCGGAAACTACTACGAGCAGTACTTC. The whole variable domain, remainder taken from reference TRBV5-8 and TRBJ2-7, is EAGVTQSPTHLIKTRGQQATLRCSPISGHTSVYWYQQALGLGLQFLLWYDEGEERNRGNFPPRFSGRQFPNYSSELNVNALELEDSALYLCASRGASGNYYEQYFGPGTRLTVT.

The V gene is TRBV5-6, the J gene TRBJ2-5; 8 bases map to TRBD1. CDR3 length: 15 amino acids. Losses at the gene ends were 2 bases for V and 0 bases for J; bases not matched to a gene: 3. Germline values: CDR1 SGHDT, CDR2 YYEEEE. CDR3 sequence reads: CASSFGDRYQETQYF. CDR3 nucleotides: TGTGCCAGCAGCTTTGGGGACAGGTACCAAGAGACCCAGTACTTC. Using reference TRBV5-6 and TRBJ2-5 for the parts outside the CDR3, the full variable domain is DAGVTQSPTHLIKTRGQQVTLRCSPKSGHDTVSWYQQALGQGPQFIFQYYEEEERQRGNFPDRFSGHQFPNYSSELNVNALLLGDSALYLCASSFGDRYQETQYFGPGTRLLVL.

The V call is TRBV5-1, the J call TRBJ2-1, with TRBD2 identical over 8 bases. There are 19 residues in the CDR3. CDR1 and CDR2 from the germline V gene are SGHRS and YFSETQ. The trim removed 0 bases at V and 4 bases at J, leaving 15 bases unmatched. CDR3 DNA sequence: TGCGCCAGCAGCTTGGCCCGGGCTAGCGGGCCCGGGGCGTACAATGAGCAGTTCTTC. Protein: CASSLARASGPGAYNEQFF.

This chain connects TRBV6-6 to TRBJ2-7, with D possibly TRBD2 on 5 matching bases. There are 13 residues in the CDR3. V lost 8 bases to trimming and J lost 2 bases, with 13 bases between them. Per germline, CDR1 MNHNY and CDR2 SVGAGI (reference sequence). The CDR3 nucleotides read TGTGCCAGCGGACTGGGTCCGGCCTACGAGCAGTACTTC. It encodes CASGLGPAYEQYF.

The chain joins TRBV9 to TRBJ2-7; D is possibly TRBD1 or TRBD2 (5 bases each). The CDR3 has 15 amino acids. V gave up 4 bases and J gave up 2 bases, with 16 bases separating them. CDR1 SGDLS and CDR2 YYNGEE come from the germline V gene. The CDR3, as DNA: TGTGCCAGCAGCCCAGCCGGGACGGACACCTACGAGCAGTACTTC. Encoded protein: CASSPAGTDTYEQYF.

The chain carries TRBV28 and TRBJ2-1; tentatively, D is TRBD1 or TRBD2 (5 bases each). The V end lost 1 base, the J end lost 3 bases, and 13 bases lay between the germline ends. Germline assignment: CDR1 MDHEN and CDR2 SYDVKM. The CDR3 runs 16 residues. This CDR3 reads CASSLSPGTVYNEQFF. For the CDR3, the DNA is TGTGCCAGCAGTTTATCACCCGGGACGGTCTACAATGAGCAGTTCTTC.

V and J are TRBV5-1 and TRBJ2-7; TRBD1 matches 7 bases. The CDR3 is 18 residues long. J gave up 0 bases and V 4 bases, and 16 bases lay outside the gene matches. Germline-derived CDR1 and CDR2 are SGHRS and YFSETQ. The CDR3 protein is CASSLDRDTDRDSYEQYF. The CDR3 region has the DNA TGCGCCAGCAGCCTCGACAGGGACACCGACAGAGACTCCTACGAGCAGTACTTC.